This TCR beta chain was sequenced during a study of early T cells in non-severe SARS-CoV-2 infection. The table lists this clonotype with a few counts. TCRdb recomputed calls from the 5' RACE reads with MiXCR, one row per CDR3 protein. The data show about 46,000 distinct CDR3 sequences, roughly 5% seen once. V was clipped by 8 bases and J by 0 bases; unmatched bases: 8. CDR1 is SGHVS, CDR2 FQNEAQ, per germline. CDR3 length equals 16 residues. The receptor was derived from an adult who was a healthcare worker with PCR-confirmed SARS-CoV-2 infection or an uninfected control (not recorded which). The sequencing here drew on whole blood, taken at baseline. This chain connects TRBV7-8 to TRBJ2-2; 8 bases fit TRBD2. CDR3 nucleotides: TGTGCCAGCTTCCAGCGGGAGTTCGCGAACACCGGGGAGCTGTTTTTT. It encodes CASFQREFANTGELFF.